This T cell receptor beta chain appears in the sequencing data of a study of CD4 and CD8 cells across lung adenocarcinoma regions. This CDR3 contains 16 residues. The germline CDR1 and CDR2 sequences are MNHEY and SMNVEV (reference sequence). From the PCR reads, TCRdb called clonotypes with MiXCR, one entry per CDR3 protein. The sample shows about 7,700 distinct CDR3 sequences, around 46% of them seen only once. Points on this clonotype: The junction differs from germline at one of its ends, possibly a read error.

Donors had localized lung adenocarcinoma, a non-small cell lung cancer. This sequence originates from a male donor with lung adenocarcinoma. The CD4 and CD8 labels of this study may be unreliable. Sequencing was performed on CD4+ T cells from the margin of a lung tumor. The chain is built from TRBV27 and TRBJ2-5; D may be TRBD2 (6 bases). CDR3 sequence reads: CASSLGGRTVQKTQSF. In nucleotides, the CDR3 is TGTGCCAGCAGTTTAGGGGGGAGGACTGTGCAAAAGACCCAGTCTTTC.